This T cell receptor beta chain stems from a study of blood T cell repertoires in COVID-19. CDR3 length equals 13 residues. Germline CDR1 LNHDA, CDR2 SQIVND (reference sequence). Unmatched junction bases numbered 3, after V lost 9 bases and J lost 7 bases. Authors' methods: Amplification with reference gene primers provided the estimates of nucleated cell counts. The assay was immunoSEQ multiplex PCR, and TCRdb's table has in-frame clones only and misses some. That table is the source of V, J and clone size, and D and trimming were worked out from the DNA. The repertoire holds approximately 140,000 clones, with roughly 90% as singletons.

The chain combines TRBV19 with TRBJ1-4; TRBD1 matches 12 bases. This TCR was sampled from a man in his forties or fifties with active or convalescent COVID-19. Sequencing input: peripheral blood. The CDR3 DNA sequence: TGTGCCAGCGGGGGACAGGGGGCTGAAAAACTGTTTTTT. It translates to CASGGQGAEKLFF.